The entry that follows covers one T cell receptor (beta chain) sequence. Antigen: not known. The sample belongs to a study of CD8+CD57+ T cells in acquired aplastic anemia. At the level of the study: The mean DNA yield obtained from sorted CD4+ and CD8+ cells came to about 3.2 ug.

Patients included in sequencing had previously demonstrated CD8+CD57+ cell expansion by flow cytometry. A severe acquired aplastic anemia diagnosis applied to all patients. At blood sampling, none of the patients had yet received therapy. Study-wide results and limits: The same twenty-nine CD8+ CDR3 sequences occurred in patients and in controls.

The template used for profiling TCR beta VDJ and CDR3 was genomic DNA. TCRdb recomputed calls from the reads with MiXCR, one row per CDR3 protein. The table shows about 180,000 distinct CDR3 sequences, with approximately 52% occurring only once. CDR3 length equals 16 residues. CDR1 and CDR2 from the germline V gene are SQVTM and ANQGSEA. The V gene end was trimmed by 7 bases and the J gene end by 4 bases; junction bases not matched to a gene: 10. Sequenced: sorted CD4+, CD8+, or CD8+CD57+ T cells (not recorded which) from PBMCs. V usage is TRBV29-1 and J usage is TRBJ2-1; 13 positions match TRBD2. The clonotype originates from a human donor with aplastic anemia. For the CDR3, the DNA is TGCAGCGGGGACAGTGGACTAGCGGGGGCATACAATGAGCAGTTCTTC. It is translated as CSGDSGLAGAYNEQFF.